A selection of T cell receptor beta chains follows, all from one sample in a study of T cell responses to AZD1222 COVID-19 vaccine. Some clones are missing from TCRdb's copy, which holds only in-frame ones; the method was immunoSEQ multiplex PCR. Counted here are around 220,000 clones, about 94% occurring once; the ten biggest clones make up 1.5% to 2%. The sequencing used peripheral blood, collected 28 days after the second dose of the MenACWY control vaccine. The origin of the receptors is an adult who received the MenACWY meningococcal vaccine as a control. CDR3s include the opening cysteine and the closing phenylalanine or tryptophan. The D gene is left open where the match is weak. Size tells how often a clone was seen (once, few, many) or the class of an expanded clone, and some rows leave it out.

j_call clone_size d_call v_call cdr3_aa cdr3_nt
TRBJ2-7 - TRBD1 TRBV5-4 CASSSGQGAYEQYF TGTGCCAGCAGCTCGGGACAGGGGGCCTACGAGCAGTACTTC
TRBJ2-2 - - TRBV19 CASSISKGGELFF TGTGCCAGTAGTATATCTAAGGGCGGGGAGCTGTTTTTT
TRBJ1-1 - - TRBV7-3 CASSLTWAGGSAGTEAFF TGTGCCAGCAGCTTAACGTGGGCGGGAGGGTCCGCGGGCACTGAAGCTTTCTTT
TRBJ2-5 - TRBD2 TRBV11-2 CASSPRGGLAGTQETQYF TGTGCCAGCAGCCCCCGAGGAGGACTAGCGGGAACCCAAGAGACCCAGTACTTC
TRBJ2-5 - TRBD2 TRBV5-3 CARSLTSRGGARETQYF TGTGCCAGAAGCTTGACCTCTCGCGGGGGGGCCCGGGAGACCCAGTACTTC
TRBJ1-5 - TRBD1 TRBV25-1 CASSRDSYQPQHF TGTGCCAGCAGCCGGGACAGCTATCAGCCCCAGCATTTT
TRBJ1-6 once - TRBV27 CASKRTFNSPLHF TGTGCCAGCAAGCGGACATTTAATTCACCCCTCCACTTT
TRBJ2-7 - - TRBV28 CASSFRARPYEQYF TGTGCCAGCAGTTTCAGAGCGCGACCCTACGAGCAGTACTTC
TRBJ1-4 - TRBD1 TRBV9 CASSVGQGAANEKLFF TGTGCCAGCAGCGTGGGACAGGGGGCGGCTAATGAAAAACTGTTTTTT
TRBJ2-7 - - TRBV11-2 CASSLRGNEQYF TGTGCCAGCAGCTTACGGGGGAACGAGCAGTACTTC
TRBJ2-2 - - TRBV7-8 CASSLLGWEGAGTGELFF TGTGCCAGCAGCTTACTCGGATGGGAGGGGGCGGGCACCGGGGAGCTGTTTTTT
TRBJ2-5 - - TRBV10-3 CAISEPAGQYQETQYF TGTGCCATCAGTGAGCCAGCGGGACAGTACCAAGAGACCCAGTACTTC
TRBJ2-5 - - TRBV28 CATYVSGEGETQYF TGTGCCACCTACGTCTCAGGGGAGGGAGAGACCCAGTACTTC
TRBJ1-1 once - TRBV4-2 CASSQDTGTEAFF TGTGCCAGCAGCCAAGACACGGGAACTGAAGCTTTCTTT
TRBJ1-2 - - TRBV7-2 CASSSIRDPDGYTF TGTGCCAGCAGCTCTATCAGGGACCCCGATGGCTACACCTTC
TRBJ2-7 - - TRBV28 CASSPMSSPRYEQYF TGTGCCAGCAGCCCCATGTCCTCCCCGCGGTACGAGCAGTACTTC
TRBJ1-3 - - TRBV29-1 CSVEDGSGNTIYF TGCAGCGTTGAAGACGGGTCTGGAAACACCATATATTTT
TRBJ1-2 - - TRBV10-3 CAISESITNYGYTF TGTGCCATCAGTGAGTCAATAACTAACTATGGCTACACCTTC
TRBJ1-4 - - TRBV4-3 CASSQDRVGVEKLFF TGCGCCAGCAGCCAAGATCGGGTGGGTGTCGAAAAACTGTTTTTT
TRBJ2-7 - - TRBV7-9 CASSLALGEQYF TGTGCCAGCAGCTTAGCGTTAGGCGAGCAGTACTTC
TRBJ2-1 - - TRBV9 CASSVATLGENSYNEQFF TGTGCCAGCAGCGTAGCTACATTAGGAGAGAATTCCTACAATGAGCAGTTCTTC
TRBJ1-5 - - TRBV28 CASSSPGNQPQHF TGTGCCAGCAGTTCCCCAGGGAATCAGCCCCAGCATTTT
TRBJ2-7 - - TRBV3-1/TRBV3-2 CASSQHPGPGAGEQYF TGTGCCAGCAGCCAACACCCGGGACCCGGCGCGGGAGAGCAGTACTTC
TRBJ1-2 once TRBD1 TRBV7-2 CASSVRDSSLRGYTF TGTGCCAGCAGCGTCCGGGACAGCTCCTTGAGGGGCTACACCTTC
TRBJ1-3 - TRBD1 TRBV4-1 CASSRDRRASGNTIYF TGCGCCAGCAGCAGGGACAGGAGGGCAAGTGGAAACACCATATATTTT
TRBJ1-5 - - TRBV7-9 CASSLQVNQPQHF TGTGCCAGCAGCTTACAAGTAAATCAGCCCCAGCATTTT
TRBJ2-5 once - TRBV25-1 CASSEGLRGQETQYF TGTGCCAGCAGTGAGGGACTTCGAGGACAAGAGACCCAGTACTTC
TRBJ2-1 - TRBD1 TRBV5-4 CASSLGGTGANEQFF TGTGCCAGCAGCTTGGGAGGGACAGGGGCGAATGAGCAGTTCTTC
TRBJ1-5 - TRBD1 TRBV28 CASSLTGGNQPQHF TGTGCCAGCAGTTTGACAGGGGGCAATCAGCCCCAGCATTTT
TRBJ1-3 - - TRBV30 CAWPGVGSPSGNTIYF TGTGCCTGGCCCGGGGTAGGGAGCCCTTCTGGAAACACCATATATTTT
TRBJ1-5 - - TRBV23-1 CASSQCGRGNQPQHF TGCGCCAGCAGTCAATGCGGGAGGGGCAATCAGCCCCAGCATTTT
TRBJ2-3 - - TRBV19 CASSMGNRGTDTQYF TGTGCCAGTAGTATGGGGAACAGGGGCACAGATACGCAGTATTTT
TRBJ1-1 - - TRBV28 CASTLGEARDTEAFF TGTGCCAGCACCCTGGGGGAGGCCAGGGACACTGAAGCTTTCTTT
TRBJ2-7 - TRBD1 TRBV19 CASSGQGATYEQYF TGTGCCAGTAGTGGGCAGGGGGCTACCTACGAGCAGTACTTC
TRBJ2-7 - - TRBV6-2/TRBV6-3 CASSYRSTDLSYEQYF TGTGCCAGCAGTTACCGGTCGACCGACCTATCCTACGAGCAGTACTTC
TRBJ2-3 - TRBD2 TRBV7-9 CASRIGSGTDTQYF TGTGCCAGCAGAATAGGTAGCGGGACAGATACGCAGTATTTT
TRBJ1-2 - - TRBV14 CASSQRLSYGYTF TGTGCCAGCAGCCAACGGTTATCCTATGGCTACACCTTC
TRBJ2-1 - - TRBV30 CAWSVAASYNEQFF TGTGCCTGGAGTGTTGCGGCCTCCTACAATGAGCAGTTCTTC
TRBJ2-7 - - TRBV18 CASTAGPMREQYF TGTGCCAGCACCGCGGGACCCATGAGGGAGCAGTACTTC
TRBJ1-2 once - TRBV30 CAWSVSDGYTF TGTGCCTGGAGTGTATCCGATGGCTACACCTTC
TRBJ2-1 - - TRBV11-2 CASSLGGYNEQFF TGTGCCAGCAGCCTTGGGGGTTACAATGAGCAGTTCTTC
TRBJ1-1 - - TRBV27 CASSLVGSAEAFF TGTGCCAGCAGTTTAGTAGGGAGTGCTGAAGCTTTCTTT
TRBJ1-6 - TRBD1 TRBV7-2 CASSSTGARDNSPLHF TGTGCCAGCAGCTCGACAGGGGCGAGGGATAATTCACCCCTCCACTTT
TRBJ2-7 - - TRBV18 CASSPTTGRSYEQYF TGTGCCAGCTCACCCACCACGGGTCGCTCCTACGAGCAGTACTTC
TRBJ1-1 - - TRBV6-6 CASSYSRTEAFF TGTGCCAGCAGTTACAGTAGGACTGAAGCTTTCTTT
TRBJ1-2 - - TRBV7-2 CASSPPGPRQSYYGYTF TGTGCCAGCAGCCCACCGGGGCCGAGACAGTCCTACTATGGCTACACCTTC
TRBJ2-7 - TRBD2 TRBV19 CASSIAGGSPPYEQYF TGTGCCAGTAGTATAGCGGGCGGGAGTCCTCCCTACGAGCAGTACTTC
TRBJ2-3 - - TRBV6-2/TRBV6-3 CASSYLLDPRYAQYF TGTGCCAGCAGTTACTTGTTGGATCCCAGATACGCGCAGTATTTT
TRBJ2-3 - - TRBV9 CASSVGGSGDLTDTQYF TGTGCCAGCAGCGTAGGGGGTAGCGGAGACCTCACAGATACGCAGTATTTT
TRBJ1-1 once - TRBV5-1 CASSLEGSVAFF TGCGCCAGCAGCTTGGAGGGTTCGGTAGCTTTCTTT